There are many counts of the clone carrying this TCR beta chain. Synthesis of TCR cDNA relied on 5'RACE template switching, which attached a universal primer site and UMIs. TCRdb re-called the 5' RACE reads with MiXCR, one entry per CDR3 protein. The table has around 310,000 distinct CDR3 sequences, around 4.1% seen once. Germline V gene lookup returns CDR1 SGHTA and CDR2 FQGNSA. Trimming at V came to 2 bases and at J to 4 bases, leaving 8 bases not matched to a gene. This CDR3 spans 16 amino acids. The data were taken from a study of T cells after yellow fever vaccination. The V gene is TRBV7-2, the J gene TRBJ2-5; 9 bases agree with TRBD2. Source: PBMCs, taken 5 days after the yellow fever booster vaccination. This sequence originates from a man aged 18 to 35 who received the YFV17D yellow fever vaccine. CDR3 region: CASSLSGRGGSETQYF. In DNA, the CDR3 is TGTGCCAGCAGCTTATCTGGGCGGGGGGGCTCAGAGACCCAGTACTTC.